Listed below are T cell receptor beta chains from one sample, sequenced in a study of vaccination and CD4 T cells after COVID-19. A single record per CDR3 protein comes from TCRdb applying MiXCR to the PCR reads. The sample shows about 12,000 distinct CDR3 sequences, around 60% of them seen only once. Their target antigens are unknown. The sample comprised CD4+ T cells from blood, cultured in vitro. The receptors come from a human donor who had recovered from COVID-19. Both conserved end residues are trimmed from each CDR3.

j_call,v_call,cdr3_aa
TRBJ2-7,TRBV2,ASTGPEQY
TRBJ2-3,TRBV7-2,ASSFIDTQY
TRBJ1-1,TRBV20-1,SARRGQGMTEAF
TRBJ2-7,TRBV20-1,SAAGASRYEQY
TRBJ1-3,TRBV2,ASSFQGRASGNTIY
TRBJ1-2,TRBV27,ASKWQGSGYGYT
TRBJ2-3,TRBV20-1,SARAPTGTGVDTQY
TRBJ1-1,TRBV27,ASSLVDEVNTEAF
TRBJ1-1,TRBV6-1,ASRKQGNTEAF
TRBJ1-5,TRBV7-9,ASSLGQGHQPQH
TRBJ2-5,TRBV24-1,ATSDPSGEPSGVETQY
TRBJ2-1,TRBV20-1,SARDLSGTEQF
TRBJ2-5,TRBV20-1,SASRTGGSETQY
TRBJ1-5,TRBV20-1,SASRERYSNQPQH
TRBJ1-5,TRBV30,AWSLGDSNQPQH
TRBJ1-4,TRBV30,AWSDRDTGEKLF
TRBJ2-5,TRBV10-3,AINDNGETQY
TRBJ2-5,TRBV12-3/TRBV12-4,ASSRGDPRETQY
TRBJ2-2,TRBV19,ASSRLAGHTGELF
TRBJ1-3,TRBV20-1,SARAGGYGNTIY
TRBJ2-1,TRBV3-1,ASSHYKPGQGRSRYNEQF
TRBJ2-3,TRBV6-2/TRBV6-3,ASVGTLEGDTQY
TRBJ1-2,TRBV7-9,ASSWGRETYGYT
TRBJ2-1,TRBV15,ATSRQGAVSYNEQF
TRBJ1-6,TRBV30,AWSVGAAGNSPLH
TRBJ2-1,TRBV20-1,SARDGAASGNEQF
TRBJ2-3,TRBV20-1,SAYRDVGTDTQY
TRBJ1-3,TRBV7-2,ASSFRRENTIY
TRBJ2-3,TRBV7-2,ASNPTFSTDTQY
TRBJ2-2,TRBV30,AWSVSGLTTGELF
TRBJ2-3,TRBV7-2,ASSTASGRTDTQY
TRBJ1-2,TRBV9,ASSVTTGGAYGYT
TRBJ2-5,TRBV15,ATSRGTLGETQY
TRBJ2-5,TRBV12-3/TRBV12-4,ASSLRDRGLRETQY
TRBJ2-7,TRBV20-1,SARGTGYTKQY